The 5 T cell receptor beta chains below come from one sample, sequenced in a study of neoadjuvant nivolumab and ipilimumab in lung cancer. Libraries were prepared by immunoSEQ multiplex PCR; TCRdb keeps only in-frame clonotypes and omits some of them. The sample gives some 18,000 clones, 76% of which show up once; roughly 7.7% is in the top ten. Source: tumor tissue, taken after neoadjuvant nivolumab, alone or with ipilimumab, at or shortly before surgery. These receptors originate from an adult with non-small cell lung cancer.

The rearrangement links TRBV7-4 to TRBJ1-1, with D uncertain. Germline V CDR1 and CDR2: SGHVT, SQSDAQ. This CDR3 is 16 amino acids long. V gave up 1 base and J gave up 3 bases, with 15 bases separating them. The CDR3 DNA follows: TGTGCCAGCAGCTTAGGGTGGGGTTTCGAAGACACTGAAGCTTTCTTT. Translation: CASSLGWGFEDTEAFF.

The chain links TRBV5-4 to TRBJ2-5; no clear D. The CDR3 has 13 amino acids. Trimming removed 0 bases at V and 2 bases at J, with 5 bases between. Germline loops: CDR1 SGHNT, CDR2 YYREEE (reference sequence). CDR3 loop: CASSLARQETQYF. CDR3 nucleotides: TGTGCCAGCAGCTTGGCGAGGCAAGAGACCCAGTACTTC.

The V and J genes are TRBV10-1 and TRBJ1-1, with unresolved D. The CDR3 contains 14 residues. Trimming pared 1 base from V and 0 bases from J, leaving 6 bases between. Germline assignment: CDR1 WNHNN and CDR2 SYGVQD (reference sequence). This chain's CDR3 is CASSELGMNTEAFF. DNA for the CDR3: TGCGCCAGCAGTGAGTTGGGTATGAACACTGAAGCTTTCTTT.

The V gene is TRBV9, the J gene TRBJ2-7, with 8 bases lining up with TRBD1. The germline gives CDR1 SGDLS, CDR2 YYNGEE. The CDR3 is 14 amino acids. The V and J ends lost 4 bases and 5 bases, in that order; junction bases with no gene match: 8. Here the CDR3 DNA reads TGTGCCAGCAGCCCATCGGACAGGGACCACGAGCAGTACTTC. Residues: CASSPSDRDHEQYF.

The J gene is TRBJ2-5, the V gene TRBV11-2; D is unresolved. The CDR3 has 14 residues. Germline V gene lookup returns CDR1 SGHAT and CDR2 FQNNGV. The V end was cut by 5 bases, the J end by 5 bases, with 15 bases between. The CDR3 DNA reads TGTGCCAGCAGCCATCCCCCCGAGGAGGAGACCCAGTACTTC. Encoded protein: CASSHPPEEETQYF. The full variable domain, in which reference TRBV11-2 and TRBJ2-5 provide the parts outside the CDR3, is EAGVAQSPRYKIIEKRQSVAFWCNPISGHATLYWYQQILGQGPKLLIQFQNNGVVDDSQLPKDRFSAERLKGVDSTLKIQPAKLEDSAVYLCASSHPPEEETQYFGPGTRLLVL.